This paragraph covers one TCR beta chain sequence. What it recognizes is unknown. This entry is derived from a study of radiotherapy plus CTLA-4 blockade in lung cancer. Background on the study: With 31% of patients having disease control, objective responses were seen in about 18%.

Data came from immunoSEQ multiplex PCR; TCRdb stores just in-frame clones and leaves some out. The sample consists of 39,000 or so clones, roughly 77% of them appearing once. Findings and caveats of the study: Early clone dynamics of blood T cells, plus interferon-beta, reportedly predicted response best. TCR clones from tumors expanded in blood after radiotherapy plus ipilimumab.

CDR3 size: 15 residues. The ends lost 4 bases at V and 4 bases at J; junction bases unmatched: 9. CDR1 and CDR2 from the germline V gene are SGHRS and YFSETQ. Those patients who had chemo-refractory metastatic non-small-cell lung cancer were given focal radiation along with CTLA-4 blockade through ipilimumab. This clonotype was obtained from a human donor with non-small cell lung cancer who had stable disease on radiotherapy plus ipilimumab. The input for sequencing was peripheral blood, taken from a patient treated with radiotherapy plus ipilimumab. V gene TRBV5-1 combines with J gene TRBJ2-5, with 8 bases fitting TRBD2. CDR3 residues: CASSPGLAEGETQYF. DNA for the CDR3: TGCGCCAGCAGCCCAGGACTAGCAGAGGGAGAGACCCAGTACTTC.